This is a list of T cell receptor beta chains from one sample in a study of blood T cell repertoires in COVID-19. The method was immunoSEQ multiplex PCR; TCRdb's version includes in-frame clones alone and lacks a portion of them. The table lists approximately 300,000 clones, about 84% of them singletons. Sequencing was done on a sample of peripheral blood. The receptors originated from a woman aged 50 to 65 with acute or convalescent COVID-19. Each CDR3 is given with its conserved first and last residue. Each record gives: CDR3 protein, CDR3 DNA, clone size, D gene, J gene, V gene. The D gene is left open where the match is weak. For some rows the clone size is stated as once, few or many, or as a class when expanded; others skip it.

cdr3_aa: CATQGSSGETQYF
cdr3_nt: TGTGCCACACAGGGCTCCTCGGGAGAGACCCAGTACTTC
clone_size: NA
d_call: NA
j_call: TRBJ2-5
v_call: TRBV24-1

cdr3_aa: CASSFELATRELFF
cdr3_nt: TGTGCCAGCAGCTTCGAACTAGCTACCCGGGAGCTGTTTTTT
clone_size: NA
d_call: NA
j_call: TRBJ2-2
v_call: TRBV7-2

cdr3_aa: CASSLLARETQYF
cdr3_nt: TGTGCCAGCAGCCTGCTAGCCAGGGAGACCCAGTACTTC
clone_size: NA
d_call: NA
j_call: TRBJ2-5
v_call: TRBV3-1/TRBV3-2

cdr3_aa: CASSVGLGTAQPQHF
cdr3_nt: TGTGCCAGCAGCGTAGGTCTAGGGACAGCTCAGCCCCAGCATTTT
clone_size: NA
d_call: TRBD1
j_call: TRBJ1-5
v_call: TRBV9

cdr3_aa: CASSLTSGTGGNQPQHF
cdr3_nt: TGTGCCAGCAGTCTCACCTCCGGGACAGGGGGCAATCAGCCCCAGCATTTT
clone_size: NA
d_call: TRBD1
j_call: TRBJ1-5
v_call: TRBV28

cdr3_aa: CASRHGGGGETQYF
cdr3_nt: TGTGCCAGCAGACACGGGGGGGGCGGGGAGACCCAGTACTTC
clone_size: once
d_call: TRBD2
j_call: TRBJ2-5
v_call: TRBV6-1

cdr3_aa: CASRTLGLAGVYEQYF
cdr3_nt: TGTGCCAGCAGAACCCTGGGACTAGCGGGAGTTTACGAGCAGTACTTC
clone_size: few
d_call: TRBD2
j_call: TRBJ2-7
v_call: TRBV28

cdr3_aa: CASSKSGQGSGELFF
cdr3_nt: TGTGCCAGCAGTAAGAGCGGGCAAGGCTCCGGGGAGCTGTTTTTT
clone_size: NA
d_call: NA
j_call: TRBJ2-2
v_call: TRBV5-5

cdr3_aa: CASGQDANQPQHF
cdr3_nt: TGTGCCAGTGGGCAGGATGCCAATCAGCCCCAGCATTTT
clone_size: NA
d_call: NA
j_call: TRBJ1-5
v_call: TRBV19

cdr3_aa: CASSKMDRVDSPLHF
cdr3_nt: TGCGCCAGCAGCAAGATGGACAGGGTGGATTCACCCCTCCACTTT
clone_size: NA
d_call: TRBD1
j_call: TRBJ1-6
v_call: TRBV5-1

cdr3_aa: CASSELLTTDTQYF
cdr3_nt: TGTGCCAGCTCCGAACTCCTCACCACGGATACGCAGTATTTT
clone_size: NA
d_call: NA
j_call: TRBJ2-3
v_call: TRBV27

cdr3_aa: CASSYDSRSSYEQYF
cdr3_nt: TGCGCCAGCAGCTACGACAGCAGATCCTCCTACGAGCAGTACTTC
clone_size: NA
d_call: NA
j_call: TRBJ2-7
v_call: TRBV5-1

cdr3_aa: CASSLGQGYSGYTF
cdr3_nt: TGTGCCAGCAGTTTAGGACAGGGGTACAGTGGCTACACCTTC
clone_size: NA
d_call: TRBD1
j_call: TRBJ1-2
v_call: TRBV27

cdr3_aa: CASSLGGSNYGYTF
cdr3_nt: TGCGCCAGCAGCTTGGGCGGCTCGAACTATGGCTACACCTTC
clone_size: once
d_call: NA
j_call: TRBJ1-2
v_call: TRBV5-1

cdr3_aa: CSVEAGGDEQYF
cdr3_nt: TGCAGCGTTGAAGCAGGGGGCGACGAGCAGTACTTC
clone_size: once
d_call: TRBD1
j_call: TRBJ2-7
v_call: TRBV29-1

cdr3_aa: CASSQVDVEASTDTQYF
cdr3_nt: TGCGCCAGCAGCCAAGTGGATGTGGAGGCTAGCACAGATACGCAGTATTTT
clone_size: NA
d_call: NA
j_call: TRBJ2-3
v_call: TRBV4-1

cdr3_aa: CASSSSGSLYNEQFF
cdr3_nt: TGTGCCAGCAGTTCTAGCGGGAGCCTTTACAATGAGCAGTTCTTC
clone_size: NA
d_call: TRBD2
j_call: TRBJ2-1
v_call: TRBV7-8

cdr3_aa: CASSLRGGVRVGIRTEAFF
cdr3_nt: TGTGCCAGCAGTTTAAGAGGGGGCGTTAGGGTAGGTATTCGGACTGAAGCTTTCTTT
clone_size: once
d_call: TRBD1
j_call: TRBJ1-1
v_call: TRBV27

cdr3_aa: CASSSYNQPQHF
cdr3_nt: TGTGCCAGCAGCTCCTACAATCAGCCCCAGCATTTT
clone_size: few
d_call: NA
j_call: TRBJ1-5
v_call: TRBV7-2

cdr3_aa: CASSAETQYF
cdr3_nt: TGTGCCAGCTCAGCGGAGACCCAGTACTTC
clone_size: NA
d_call: NA
j_call: TRBJ2-5
v_call: TRBV18

cdr3_aa: CASSIGRTNYGYTF
cdr3_nt: TGTGCCAGCAGCATAGGACGGACAAACTATGGCTACACCTTC
clone_size: NA
d_call: NA
j_call: TRBJ1-2
v_call: TRBV5-5

cdr3_aa: CASIQDRGSEKLFF
cdr3_nt: TGTGCCAGCATTCAGGACAGGGGATCTGAAAAACTGTTTTTT
clone_size: NA
d_call: TRBD1
j_call: TRBJ1-4
v_call: TRBV6-5

cdr3_aa: CASSPRRSGIADTQYF
cdr3_nt: TGTGCCAGCTCACCAAGACGTAGCGGGATCGCAGATACGCAGTATTTT
clone_size: NA
d_call: TRBD2
j_call: TRBJ2-3
v_call: TRBV18

cdr3_aa: CASLDSEGEAFF
cdr3_nt: TGTGCCAGCCTGGACAGTGAGGGTGAAGCTTTCTTT
clone_size: NA
d_call: NA
j_call: TRBJ1-1
v_call: TRBV7-9

cdr3_aa: CASRPTSESTDTQYF
cdr3_nt: TGCGCCAGCCGCCCGACTAGCGAAAGCACAGATACGCAGTATTTT
clone_size: NA
d_call: TRBD2
j_call: TRBJ2-3
v_call: TRBV5-1

cdr3_aa: CASSIDGTGKGETQYF
cdr3_nt: TGTGCCAGTAGTATAGATGGGACAGGGAAGGGGGAGACCCAGTACTTC
clone_size: NA
d_call: TRBD1
j_call: TRBJ2-5
v_call: TRBV19

cdr3_aa: CASNPRVLRNEQFF
cdr3_nt: TGTGCCAGTAACCCCAGGGTTTTGCGGAATGAGCAGTTCTTC
clone_size: NA
d_call: NA
j_call: TRBJ2-1
v_call: TRBV19

cdr3_aa: CASSETDSYEQYF
cdr3_nt: TGTGCCAGCAGCGAGACAGACTCCTACGAGCAGTACTTC
clone_size: NA
d_call: NA
j_call: TRBJ2-7
v_call: TRBV6-5

cdr3_aa: CASSTGTRSGNTIYF
cdr3_nt: TGTGCCAGCAGCACCGGGACACGCTCTGGAAACACCATATATTTT
clone_size: NA
d_call: NA
j_call: TRBJ1-3
v_call: TRBV7-9

cdr3_aa: CASSLSGGGTYEQYF
cdr3_nt: TGTGCCAGCAGCTTAAGTGGCGGGGGTACCTACGAGCAGTACTTC
clone_size: NA
d_call: TRBD2
j_call: TRBJ2-7
v_call: TRBV7-3

cdr3_aa: CASSDGLAGGLETDTQYF
cdr3_nt: TGTGCCAGCAGTGATGGACTAGCGGGAGGGCTCGAAACAGATACGCAGTATTTT
clone_size: NA
d_call: TRBD2
j_call: TRBJ2-3
v_call: TRBV28

cdr3_aa: CASSLGAGTDTQYF
cdr3_nt: TGTGCCAGCAGCTTGGGAGCTGGCACAGATACGCAGTATTTT
clone_size: NA
d_call: NA
j_call: TRBJ2-3
v_call: TRBV5-6